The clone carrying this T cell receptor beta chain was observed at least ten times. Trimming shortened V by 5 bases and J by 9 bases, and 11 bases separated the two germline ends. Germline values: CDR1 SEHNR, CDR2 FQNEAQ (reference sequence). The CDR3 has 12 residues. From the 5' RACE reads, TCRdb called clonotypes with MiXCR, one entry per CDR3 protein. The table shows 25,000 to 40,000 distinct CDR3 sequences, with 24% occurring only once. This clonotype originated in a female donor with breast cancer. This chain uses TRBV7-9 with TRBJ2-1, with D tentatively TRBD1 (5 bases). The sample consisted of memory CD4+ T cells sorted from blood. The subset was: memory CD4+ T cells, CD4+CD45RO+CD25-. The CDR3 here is CASSLKQGEQFF. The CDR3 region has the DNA TGTGCCAGCAGCCTGAAGCAGGGTGAGCAGTTCTTC. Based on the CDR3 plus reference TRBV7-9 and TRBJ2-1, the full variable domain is DTGVSQNPRHKITKRGQNVTFRCDPISEHNRLYWYRQTLGQGPEFLTYFQNEAQLEKSRLLSDRFSAERPKGSFSTLEIQRTEQGDSAMYLCASSLKQGEQFFGPGTRLTVL.